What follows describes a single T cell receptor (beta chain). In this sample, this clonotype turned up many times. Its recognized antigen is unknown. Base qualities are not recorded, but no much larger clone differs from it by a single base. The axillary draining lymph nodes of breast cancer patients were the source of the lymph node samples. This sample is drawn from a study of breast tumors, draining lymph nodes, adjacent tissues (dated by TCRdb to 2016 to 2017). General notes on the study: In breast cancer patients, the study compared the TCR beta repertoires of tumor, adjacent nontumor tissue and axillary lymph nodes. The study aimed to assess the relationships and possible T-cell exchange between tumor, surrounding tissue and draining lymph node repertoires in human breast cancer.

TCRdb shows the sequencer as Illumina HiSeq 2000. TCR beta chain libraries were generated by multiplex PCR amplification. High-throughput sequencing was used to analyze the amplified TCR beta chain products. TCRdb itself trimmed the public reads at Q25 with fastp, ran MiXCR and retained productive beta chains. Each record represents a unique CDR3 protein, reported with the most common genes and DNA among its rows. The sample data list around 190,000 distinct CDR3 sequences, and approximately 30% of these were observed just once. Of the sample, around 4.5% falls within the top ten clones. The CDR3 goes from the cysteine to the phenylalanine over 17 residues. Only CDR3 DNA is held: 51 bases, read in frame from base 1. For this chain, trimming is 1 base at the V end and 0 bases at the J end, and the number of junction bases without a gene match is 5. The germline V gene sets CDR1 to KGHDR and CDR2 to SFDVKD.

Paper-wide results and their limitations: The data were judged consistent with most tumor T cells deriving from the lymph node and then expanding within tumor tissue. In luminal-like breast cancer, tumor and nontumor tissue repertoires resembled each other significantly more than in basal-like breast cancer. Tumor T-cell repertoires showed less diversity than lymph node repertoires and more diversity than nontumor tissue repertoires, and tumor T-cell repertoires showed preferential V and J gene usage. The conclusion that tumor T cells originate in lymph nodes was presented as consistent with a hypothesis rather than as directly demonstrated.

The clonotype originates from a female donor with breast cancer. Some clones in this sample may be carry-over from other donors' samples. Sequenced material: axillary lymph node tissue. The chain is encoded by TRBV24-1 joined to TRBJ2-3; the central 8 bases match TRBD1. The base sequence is TGTGCCACCAGTGATTTACACAGGGGGACTAGCACAGATACGCAGTATTTT. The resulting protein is CATSDLHRGTSTDTQYF.